This T cell receptor beta chain was sequenced during a study of OX40 agonist ivuxolimab in advanced cancers. Whole-study context: Every 2 weeks, patients received ivuxolimab intravenously, dosed at 0.01 to 10 mg/kg.

General study points: Low clonal expansion, among the lowest seen, marked partial responders at 0.1-3.0 mg/kg. Antigens targeted by the expanded peripheral T cells were not determined.

In germline, CDR1 is MNHNS, CDR2 SASEGT. V was cut by 2 bases and J by 4 bases, with 11 bases left in between. The CDR3 consists of 14 residues. This table comes from immunoSEQ multiplex PCR, and its TCRdb copy is limited to in-frame clones, with some not included. The data show around 100,000 clones, approximately 95% seen once. To note about this clone: Its antigen is not identified.

This clonotype was sampled from an adult with an advanced solid tumor such as melanoma, head and neck, liver or kidney cancer. The genes are TRBV6-1 and TRBJ1-1; D perhaps matches TRBD1 (6 bases). Sequenced material: CD4+ or CD8+ T cells sorted from blood, taken in a trial of the OX40 agonist ivuxolimab. CDR3 residues: CASSEPRGGTEAFF. For the CDR3, the DNA is TGTGCCAGCAGTGAACCAAGAGGGGGCACTGAAGCTTTCTTT.